The clone carrying this T cell receptor beta chain was seen repeatedly, ten times or more. This sample stems from a study of T cells in Graves' hyperthyroidism and ophthalmopathy. TCR beta CDR3 regions were amplified from RNA. The study used the HTBI primer set for a first-round RT-PCR of the TCR CDR3. From the multiplex PCR reads, TCRdb called clonotypes with MiXCR, one entry per CDR3 protein. The table includes over 120,000 distinct CDR3 sequences, 22% detected once. After removal of 3 bases from V and 6 bases from J, the junction contained 2 bases not matched to a gene. Germline CDR1 is KGHSH and CDR2 is LQKENI. This CDR3 has 12 residues. Diagnosis relied on clinical symptoms, serum thyroxine and TRAb, thyroid ultrasound and orbital computed tomography.

This chain joins TRBV18 and TRBJ2-7; 7 nucleotides line up with TRBD2. The TCR was taken from a woman between 50 and 59 years old with Graves' hyperthyroidism that later progressed to Graves' ophthalmopathy. The sequenced material came from blood. CDR3 loop: CASSPGGIEQYF. For the CDR3, the DNA is TGTGCCAGCTCACCGGGGGGGATCGAGCAGTACTTC.